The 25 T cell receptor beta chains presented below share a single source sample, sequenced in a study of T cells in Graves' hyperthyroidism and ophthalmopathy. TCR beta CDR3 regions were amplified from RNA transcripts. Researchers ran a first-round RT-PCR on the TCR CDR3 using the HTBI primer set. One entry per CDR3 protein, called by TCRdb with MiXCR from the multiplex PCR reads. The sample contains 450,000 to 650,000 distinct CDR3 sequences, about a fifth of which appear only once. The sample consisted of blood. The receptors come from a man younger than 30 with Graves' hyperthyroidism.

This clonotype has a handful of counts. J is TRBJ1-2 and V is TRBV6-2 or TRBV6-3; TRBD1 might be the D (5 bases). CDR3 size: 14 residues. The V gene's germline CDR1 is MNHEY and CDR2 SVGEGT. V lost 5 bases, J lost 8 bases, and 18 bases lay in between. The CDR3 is CASSRSPRGSGYTF. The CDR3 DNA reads TGTGCCAGCAGTCGCAGTCCAAGGGGATCCGGCTACACCTTC.

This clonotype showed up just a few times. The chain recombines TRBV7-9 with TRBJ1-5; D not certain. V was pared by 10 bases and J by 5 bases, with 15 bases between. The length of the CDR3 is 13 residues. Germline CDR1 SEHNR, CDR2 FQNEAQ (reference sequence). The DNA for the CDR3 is TGTGCCATCACCTGGGGTCGCGATCAGCCCCAGCATTTT. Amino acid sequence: CAITWGRDQPQHF.

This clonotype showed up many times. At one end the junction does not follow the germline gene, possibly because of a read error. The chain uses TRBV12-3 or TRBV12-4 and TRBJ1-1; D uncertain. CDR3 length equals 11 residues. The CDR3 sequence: CASSLAGEAFF. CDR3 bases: TGTGCCAGCAGTCTAGCGGGTGAAGCTTTCTTT.

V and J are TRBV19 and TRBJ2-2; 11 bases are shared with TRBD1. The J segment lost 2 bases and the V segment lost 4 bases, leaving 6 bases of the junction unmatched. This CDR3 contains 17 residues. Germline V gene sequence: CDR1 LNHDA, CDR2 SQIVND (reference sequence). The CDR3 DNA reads TGTGCCAGTAGTACCCCCGGACAGGGGGCAAACACCGGGGAGCTGTTTTTT. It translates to CASSTPGQGANTGELFF.

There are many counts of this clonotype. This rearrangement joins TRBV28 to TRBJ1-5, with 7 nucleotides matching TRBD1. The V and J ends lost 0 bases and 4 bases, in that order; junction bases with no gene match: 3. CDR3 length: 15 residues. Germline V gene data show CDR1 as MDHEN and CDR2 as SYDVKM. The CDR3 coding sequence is TGTGCCAGCAGTTTATGGCGACAGGGAAATCAGCCCCAGCATTTT. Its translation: CASSLWRQGNQPQHF. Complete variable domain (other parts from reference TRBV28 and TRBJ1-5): DVKVTQSSRYLVKRTGEKVFLECVQDMDHENMFWYRQDPGLGLRLIYFSYDVKMKEKGDIPEGYSVSREKKERFSLILESASTNQTSMYLCASSLWRQGNQPQHFGDGTRLSIL.

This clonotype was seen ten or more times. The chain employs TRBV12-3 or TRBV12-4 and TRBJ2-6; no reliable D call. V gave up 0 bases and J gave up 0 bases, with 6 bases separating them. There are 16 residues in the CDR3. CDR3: CASSLAHGSGANVLTF. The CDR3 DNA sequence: TGTGCCAGCAGTTTAGCGCACGGCTCTGGGGCCAACGTCCTGACTTTC.

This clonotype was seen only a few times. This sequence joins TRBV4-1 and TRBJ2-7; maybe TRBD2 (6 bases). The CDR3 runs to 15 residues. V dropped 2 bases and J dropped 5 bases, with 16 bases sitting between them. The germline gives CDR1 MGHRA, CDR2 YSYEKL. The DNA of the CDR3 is TGCGCCAGCAGCCAATCGGGACTGCTTAAAAACGAGCAGTACTTC. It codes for CASSQSGLLKNEQYF.

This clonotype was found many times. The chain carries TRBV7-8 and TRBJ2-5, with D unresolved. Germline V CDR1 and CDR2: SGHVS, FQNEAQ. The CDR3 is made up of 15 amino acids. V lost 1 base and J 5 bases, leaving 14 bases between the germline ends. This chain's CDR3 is CASSLVGNAGETQYF. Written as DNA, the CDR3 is TGTGCCAGCAGCTTAGTGGGCAACGCCGGCGAGACCCAGTACTTC.

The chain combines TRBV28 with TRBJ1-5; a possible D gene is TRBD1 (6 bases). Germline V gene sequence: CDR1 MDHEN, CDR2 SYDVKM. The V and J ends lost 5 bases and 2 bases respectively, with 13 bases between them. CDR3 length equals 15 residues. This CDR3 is CASSGGRGRNQPQHF. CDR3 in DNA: TGTGCCAGCAGTGGGGGCAGGGGTCGCAATCAGCCCCAGCATTTT.

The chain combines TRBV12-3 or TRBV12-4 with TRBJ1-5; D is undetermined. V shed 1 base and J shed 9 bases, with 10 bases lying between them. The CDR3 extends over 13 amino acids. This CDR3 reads CASSLVRGGPQHF. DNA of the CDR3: TGTGCCAGCAGTTTAGTGCGCGGCGGGCCCCAGCATTTT.

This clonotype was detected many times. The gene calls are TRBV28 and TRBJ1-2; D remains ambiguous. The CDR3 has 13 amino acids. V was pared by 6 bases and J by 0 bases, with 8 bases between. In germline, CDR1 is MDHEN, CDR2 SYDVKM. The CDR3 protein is CASRADANYGYTF. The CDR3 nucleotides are TGTGCCAGCAGAGCGGACGCTAACTATGGCTACACCTTC.

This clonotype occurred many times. The CDR3, as DNA: TGTGCCAGCAGTAGGACGGGGTCTTACCAGCCCCAGCATTTT. Encoded protein: CASSRTGSYQPQHF. The chain couples TRBV12-3 or TRBV12-4 to TRBJ1-5; D remains ambiguous. The CDR3 is 14 residues long. With 5 bases removed from V and 7 bases from J, the gap between germline ends came to 15 bases.

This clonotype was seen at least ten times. In nucleotides, the CDR3 is TGTGCCACCAGTGATTCATCGACAGATGGTTTGGGCTACACCTTC. As protein: CATSDSSTDGLGYTF. The chain recombines TRBV24-1 with TRBJ1-2; D is possibly TRBD1 (5 bases). Germline-derived CDR1 and CDR2 are KGHDR and SFDVKD. V lost 2 bases to trimming and J lost 8 bases, with 17 bases between them. This CDR3 is built from 15 residues.

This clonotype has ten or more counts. The CDR3 DNA reads as TGTGCCAGCAGTATCGACAGGGGTCCCGGGGAGCTGTTTTTT. Translated: CASSIDRGPGELFF. This chain uses TRBV6-5 with TRBJ2-2, with 8 bases that match TRBD1. The junction had 5 bases not matched to a gene; V was cut back by 5 bases and J by 6 bases. This CDR3 is 14 amino acids long. The germline V gene has CDR1 MNHEY and CDR2 SVGAGI.

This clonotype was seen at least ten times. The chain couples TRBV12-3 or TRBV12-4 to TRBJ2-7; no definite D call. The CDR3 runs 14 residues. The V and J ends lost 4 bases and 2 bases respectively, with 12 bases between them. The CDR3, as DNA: TGTGCCAGCAGTTACTCCGGGCGCCCCTACGAGCAGTACTTC. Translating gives CASSYSGRPYEQYF.

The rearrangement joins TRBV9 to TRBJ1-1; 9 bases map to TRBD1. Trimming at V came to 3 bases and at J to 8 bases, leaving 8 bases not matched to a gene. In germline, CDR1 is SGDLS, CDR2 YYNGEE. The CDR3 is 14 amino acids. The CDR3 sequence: CASSAGTGISEAFF. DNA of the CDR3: TGTGCCAGCAGCGCCGGGACAGGGATTTCCGAAGCTTTCTTT.

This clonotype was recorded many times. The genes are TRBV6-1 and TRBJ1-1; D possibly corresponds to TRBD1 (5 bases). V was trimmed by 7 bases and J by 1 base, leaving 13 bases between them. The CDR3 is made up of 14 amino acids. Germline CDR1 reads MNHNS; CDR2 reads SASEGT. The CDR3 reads CASNDLGPNTEAFF. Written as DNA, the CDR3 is TGTGCCAGCAATGACTTGGGGCCGAACACTGAAGCTTTCTTT.

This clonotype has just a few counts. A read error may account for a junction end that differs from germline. As DNA, the CDR3 is TGCAGTGCTAGAACGGCAGGGGGGAACACTGAAGCCTTCTTT. Its protein is CSARTAGGNTEAFF. The chain links TRBV20-1 to TRBJ1-1; 7 nucleotides line up with TRBD1. The CDR3 has 14 residues. Germline V gives CDR1 DFQATT, CDR2 SNEGSKA (reference sequence).

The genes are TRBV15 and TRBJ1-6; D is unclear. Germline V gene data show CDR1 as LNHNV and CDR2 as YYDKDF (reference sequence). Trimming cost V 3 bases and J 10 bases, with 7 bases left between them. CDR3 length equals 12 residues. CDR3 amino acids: CATSSPPSPLHF. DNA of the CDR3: TGTGCCACCAGCAGTCCCCCCTCACCCCTCCACTTT.

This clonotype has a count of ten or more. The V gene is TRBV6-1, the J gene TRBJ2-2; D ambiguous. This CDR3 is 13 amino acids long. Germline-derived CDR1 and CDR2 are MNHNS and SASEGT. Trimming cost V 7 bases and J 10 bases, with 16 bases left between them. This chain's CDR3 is CASTRVRGEELFF. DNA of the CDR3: TGTGCCAGCACCCGTGTCCGCGGAGAGGAGCTGTTTTTT.

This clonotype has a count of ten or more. The CDR3, as DNA: TGCAGTGCTCACCCCAGGGGAGAGACCCAGTACTTC. It encodes CSAHPRGETQYF. This sequence joins TRBV20-1 and TRBJ2-5, with a tentative D call TRBD1 (6 bases). Germline V gene sequence: CDR1 DFQATT, CDR2 SNEGSKA (reference sequence). This CDR3 contains 12 residues. V gave up 5 bases and J gave up 4 bases, with 11 bases separating them.

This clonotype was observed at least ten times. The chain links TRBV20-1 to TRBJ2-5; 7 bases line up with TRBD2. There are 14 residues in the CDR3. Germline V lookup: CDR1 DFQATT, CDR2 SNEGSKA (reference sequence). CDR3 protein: CSIGPGTIQETQYF. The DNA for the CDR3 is TGCAGCATAGGACCCGGGACTATCCAAGAGACCCAGTACTTC.

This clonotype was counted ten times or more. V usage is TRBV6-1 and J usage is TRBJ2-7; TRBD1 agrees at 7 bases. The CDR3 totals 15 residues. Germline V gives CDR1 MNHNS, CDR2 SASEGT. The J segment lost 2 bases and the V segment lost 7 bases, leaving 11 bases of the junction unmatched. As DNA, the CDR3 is TGTGCCAGCACCCCTTTTGGTGGACAGGCCTACGAGCAGTACTTC. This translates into CASTPFGGQAYEQYF.

The CDR3 loop is CASSYSMGGDQPQHF. CDR3 nucleotides: TGTGCCAGCAGTTACTCGATGGGGGGCGATCAGCCCCAGCATTTT. J is TRBJ1-5 and V is TRBV6-2 or TRBV6-3; tentatively, D is TRBD1 (6 bases). V dropped 0 bases and J dropped 5 bases, with 11 bases sitting between them. CDR1 and CDR2 (germline): MNHEY, SVGEGT. The CDR3 loop spans 15 amino acids.

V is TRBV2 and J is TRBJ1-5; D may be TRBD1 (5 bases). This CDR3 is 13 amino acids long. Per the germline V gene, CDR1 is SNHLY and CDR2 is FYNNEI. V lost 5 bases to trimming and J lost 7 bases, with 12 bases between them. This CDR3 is CASSNSRDQPQHF. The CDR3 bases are TGTGCCAGCAGTAACTCTCGGGACCAGCCCCAGCATTTT. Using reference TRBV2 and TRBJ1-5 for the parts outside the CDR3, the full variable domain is EPEVTQTPSHQVTQMGQEVILRCVPISNHLYFYWYRQILGQKVEFLVSFYNNEISEKSEIFDDQFSVERPDGSNFTLKIRSTKLEDSAMYFCASSNSRDQPQHFGDGTRLSIL.